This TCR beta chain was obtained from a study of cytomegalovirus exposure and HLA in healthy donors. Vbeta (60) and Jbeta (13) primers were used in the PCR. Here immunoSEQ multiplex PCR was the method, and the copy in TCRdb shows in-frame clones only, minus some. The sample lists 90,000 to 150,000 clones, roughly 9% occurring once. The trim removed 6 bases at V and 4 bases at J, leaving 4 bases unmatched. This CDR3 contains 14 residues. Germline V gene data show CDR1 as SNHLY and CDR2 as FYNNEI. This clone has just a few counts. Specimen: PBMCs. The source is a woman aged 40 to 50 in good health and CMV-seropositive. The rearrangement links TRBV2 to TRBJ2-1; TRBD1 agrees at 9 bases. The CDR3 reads CASRGDREYNEQFF. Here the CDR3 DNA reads TGTGCCAGCAGGGGGGACAGGGAATACAATGAGCAGTTCTTC. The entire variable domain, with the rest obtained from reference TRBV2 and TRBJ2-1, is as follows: EPEVTQTPSHQVTQMGQEVILRCVPISNHLYFYWYRQILGQKVEFLVSFYNNEISEKSEIFDDQFSVERPDGSNFTLKIRSTKLEDSAMYFCASRGDREYNEQFFGPGTRLTVL.